This passage covers 30 T cell receptor beta chains from one sample sequenced in a study of T cells in Graves' hyperthyroidism and ophthalmopathy. It was RNA transcripts that yielded the amplified TCR beta CDR3 regions. Researchers ran a first-round RT-PCR on the TCR CDR3 using the HTBI primer set. TCRdb analysed the multiplex PCR reads with MiXCR anew, one entry per CDR3 protein. This sample has around 690,000 distinct CDR3 sequences, with around 15% found just once. The sample was blood. These receptors all come from a man aged 50-59 years with Graves' hyperthyroidism.

The V and J genes are TRBV6-5 and TRBJ2-3, with a tentative D call TRBD1 (6 bases). The CDR3 is made up of 19 amino acids. CDR1 is MNHEY, CDR2 SVGAGI, per germline. V was shortened by 0 bases and J by 2 bases, with 21 bases between the two germline ends. In DNA form, the CDR3 reads TGTGCCAGCAGTTACTCGAAAAGCTTACAGGACAGATACACAGATACGCAGTATTTT. Its protein product is CASSYSKSLQDRYTDTQYF.

This clonotype was counted many times. This chain links TRBV7-2 with TRBJ2-1, with TRBD1 matching 7 bases. V lost 3 bases and J lost 6; bases outside the gene matches: 5. The length of the CDR3 is 14 residues. Germline CDR1 reads SGHTA; CDR2 reads FQGNSA. The CDR3 spells CASSFRGQLNEQFF. CDR3 sequence (DNA): TGTGCCAGCAGCTTCCGGGGACAGCTCAATGAGCAGTTCTTC.

This clonotype was observed many times. The chain carries TRBV28 and TRBJ2-5, with 11 bases that match TRBD2. The germline V gene has CDR1 MDHEN and CDR2 SYDVKM. V lost 6 bases and J lost 2; bases outside the gene matches: 8. There are 16 residues in the CDR3. CDR3 residues: CASSPPGTSGQETQYF. The CDR3 DNA reads as TGTGCCAGCAGCCCTCCTGGGACTAGCGGACAAGAGACCCAGTACTTC. Together with reference TRBV28 and TRBJ2-5, the CDR3 gives the full variable domain: DVKVTQSSRYLVKRTGEKVFLECVQDMDHENMFWYRQDPGLGLRLIYFSYDVKMKEKGDIPEGYSVSREKKERFSLILESASTNQTSMYLCASSPPGTSGQETQYFGPGTRLLVL.

This clonotype has a count of ten or more. The chain is built from TRBV11-2 and TRBJ2-4, with D unclear. The CDR3 length is 15 residues. CDR1 and CDR2 from the germline V gene are SGHAT and FQNNGV. V lost 4 bases and J 6 bases, leaving 16 bases between the germline ends. DNA of the CDR3: TGTGCCAGCAGCTCCAATGGGGTTTTTACAAACATTCAGTACTTC. Residues: CASSSNGVFTNIQYF. Together with reference TRBV11-2 and TRBJ2-4, the CDR3 gives the full variable domain: EAGVAQSPRYKIIEKRQSVAFWCNPISGHATLYWYQQILGQGPKLLIQFQNNGVVDDSQLPKDRFSAERLKGVDSTLKIQPAKLEDSAVYLCASSSNGVFTNIQYFGAGTRLSVL.

Ten or more counts support this clonotype. The gene calls are TRBV20-1 and TRBJ2-3; 13 bases fit TRBD2. Per the germline V gene, CDR1 is DFQATT and CDR2 is SNEGSKA (reference sequence). The V gene end was trimmed by 3 bases and the J gene end by 5 bases; junction bases not matched to a gene: 2. This CDR3 is 14 amino acids long. The CDR3 DNA is TGCAGTGCTAGCCGACTAGCGGGGGGAGATACGCAGTATTTT. Translation gives CSASRLAGGDTQYF.

This clonotype was counted at least ten times. The chain combines TRBV20-1 with TRBJ2-1, with 10 bases aligning to TRBD2. CDR1 and CDR2 from the germline V gene are DFQATT and SNEGSKA (reference sequence). The trim removed 1 base at V and 5 bases at J, leaving 8 bases unmatched. CDR3 length: 16 amino acids. CDR3: CSARGGSGRANNEQFF. For the CDR3, the DNA is TGCAGTGCTAGAGGGGGAAGCGGGAGGGCCAACAATGAGCAGTTCTTC.

In its sample, this clonotype was seen a few times. The chain joins TRBV7-9 to TRBJ1-5; perhaps TRBD1 as D (5 bases). The CDR3 extends over 12 amino acids. Germline V gives CDR1 SEHNR, CDR2 FQNEAQ (reference sequence). V was trimmed by 5 bases and J by 9 bases, leaving 11 bases between them. CDR3 loop: CASSKDNPPQHF. The CDR3 bases are TGTGCCAGCAGCAAGGACAACCCGCCCCAGCATTTT.

This clonotype was seen only a few times. V is TRBV15 and J is TRBJ1-4; D may be TRBD1 (5 bases). This CDR3 is 15 amino acids long. Germline V gene sequence: CDR1 LNHNV, CDR2 YYDKDF (reference sequence). V was clipped by 0 bases and J by 5 bases, with 10 bases between them. DNA for the CDR3: TGTGCCACCAGCAGAGATGCGGGGGGGAATGAAAAACTGTTTTTT. This encodes CATSRDAGGNEKLFF.

At least ten counts were recorded for this clonotype. This CDR3 is CASRAGVHEQYF. CDR3 sequence (DNA): TGTGCCAGCAGAGCGGGAGTCCACGAGCAGTACTTC. The genes are TRBV6-2 or TRBV6-3 and TRBJ2-7, with 8 bases that match TRBD2. CDR3 length equals 12 residues. The V and J ends lost 6 bases and 5 bases, in that order; junction bases with no gene match: 3. CDR1 is MNHEY and CDR2 is SVGEGT in the germline V gene.

This clonotype has ten or more counts. V and J are TRBV30 and TRBJ1-2; D not certain. Trimming removed 3 bases at V and 4 bases at J, with 9 bases between. Per germline, CDR1 GTSNPN and CDR2 SVGIG (reference sequence). The CDR3 extends over 12 amino acids. Here the CDR3 reads CAWRDEGYGYTF. The DNA of the CDR3 is TGTGCCTGGAGAGATGAGGGCTATGGCTACACCTTC.

This clonotype was detected many times. This chain links TRBV12-3 or TRBV12-4 with TRBJ2-1; TRBD2 agrees at 9 bases. The CDR3 totals 15 residues. The V and J ends lost 2 bases and 6 bases, in that order; junction bases with no gene match: 5. The CDR3 coding sequence is TGTGCCAGCAGTTTACGGCTAGCGGGGATCAATGAGCAGTTCTTC. Protein sequence: CASSLRLAGINEQFF.

The J gene is TRBJ2-1, the V gene TRBV9; D call uncertain. Trimming took 2 bases from V and 0 from J, leaving 9 bases between them. The V gene's germline CDR1 is SGDLS and CDR2 YYNGEE. The CDR3 has 15 amino acids. CDR3 DNA: TGTGCCAGCAGCGTTGACTTTATCTCCTACAATGAGCAGTTCTTC. Amino acids: CASSVDFISYNEQFF. The full variable domain, completed using reference TRBV9 and TRBJ2-1, is DSGVTQTPKHLITATGQRVTLRCSPRSGDLSVYWYQQSLDQGLQFLIQYYNGEERAKGNILERFSAQQFPDLHSELNLSSLELGDSALYFCASSVDFISYNEQFFGPGTRLTVL.

This chain links TRBV19 with TRBJ2-1; the match to TRBD2 covers 8 bases. The junction had 7 bases not matched to a gene; V was cut back by 4 bases and J by 5 bases. The CDR3 sequence is 15 residues long. Per germline, CDR1 LNHDA and CDR2 SQIVND (reference sequence). CDR3 DNA: TGTGCCAGTAGTACCCGGACTAGCTTAAACAATGAGCAGTTCTTC. It yields the protein CASSTRTSLNNEQFF. Full variable domain (remainder filled in from reference TRBV19 and TRBJ2-1): DGGITQSPKYLFRKEGQNVTLSCEQNLNHDAMYWYRQDPGQGLRLIYYSQIVNDFQKGDIAEGYSVSREKKESFPLTVTSAQKNPTAFYLCASSTRTSLNNEQFFGPGTRLTVL.

Ten or more counts support this clonotype. This chain connects TRBV5-1 to TRBJ2-5, with 8 bases fitting TRBD1. Per germline, CDR1 SGHRS and CDR2 YFSETQ. The CDR3 length is 15 residues. The V segment lost 4 bases and the J segment 5 bases; nucleotides outside the gene matches: 10. CDR3 sequence reads: CASSPTGDRAETQYF. CDR3 DNA: TGCGCCAGCAGCCCGACAGGGGATAGGGCGGAGACCCAGTACTTC.

The table lists this clonotype with a few counts. The rearrangement joins TRBV19 to TRBJ1-5, with unresolved D. Deletions cut 0 bases from V and 6 bases from J, with 12 bases between. Germline V gene data show CDR1 as LNHDA and CDR2 as SQIVND (reference sequence). The CDR3 has 15 residues. Written as DNA, the CDR3 is TGTGCCAGTAGTATAGAACGGTCCGGGTCTCAGCCCCAGCATTTT. Its protein is CASSIERSGSQPQHF.

This clonotype has just a few counts. This chain uses TRBV10-3 with TRBJ1-1; 7 bases align to TRBD1. CDR1 is ENHRY, CDR2 SYGVKD, per germline. This CDR3 region has 18 residues. V dropped 7 bases and J dropped 0; count of bases not matched to a gene: 17. The CDR3 nucleotides read TGTGCCATCATTAGGTCGGTTCCGGGACAGCTTATGAACACTGAAGCTTTCTTT. Protein product: CAIIRSVPGQLMNTEAFF.

Ten or more counts support this clonotype. This chain uses TRBV11-2 with TRBJ2-3; a weak D match, TRBD2 (5 bases). The CDR3 covers 17 residues. The germline V gene encodes CDR1 SGHAT and CDR2 FQNNGV. V gave up 1 base and J gave up 8 bases, with 22 bases separating them. The CDR3 here is CASSLVLGGGPFGTQYF. CDR3 bases: TGTGCCAGCAGCTTAGTGCTCGGCGGAGGCCCTTTTGGTACGCAGTATTTT.

This chain connects TRBV13 to TRBJ2-7; D not certain. V lost 0 bases to trimming and J lost 2 bases, with 8 bases between them. The CDR3 consists of 14 residues. CDR1 PRHDT and CDR2 FYEKMQ come from the germline V gene (reference sequence). The CDR3 is CASSLGIKAYEQYF. The CDR3 DNA sequence: TGTGCCAGCAGCTTAGGCATCAAAGCCTACGAGCAGTACTTC.

J is TRBJ2-7 and V is TRBV4-1, with 15 bases identical to TRBD2. Germline V gives CDR1 MGHRA, CDR2 YSYEKL. V dropped 4 bases and J dropped 5; count of bases not matched to a gene: 15. The CDR3 contains 19 residues. CDR3 sequence (DNA): TGCGCCAGCAGCCGTCTGCCGGGACTAGCGGGAGGAACTGAAAACGAGCAGTACTTC. It yields the protein CASSRLPGLAGGTENEQYF.

The CDR3 loop is CASSSPDKNTEAFF. In DNA, the CDR3 is TGTGCCAGCAGTTCGCCCGACAAGAACACTGAAGCTTTCTTT. The chain is built from TRBV28 and TRBJ1-1; D uncertain. This CDR3 has 14 residues. The germline V gene has CDR1 MDHEN and CDR2 SYDVKM. Trimming removed 4 bases from V and 1 base from J, with 10 bases in between.

The V call is TRBV5-1, the J call TRBJ2-3; 10 bases are shared with TRBD2. Trimming cost V 2 bases and J 2 bases; bases outside gene matches: 8. The V gene's germline CDR1 is SGHRS and CDR2 YFSETQ. This CDR3 region has 17 residues. CDR3 coding DNA: TGCGCCAGCAGCTTTACTACTACTAGCGGGGTCACAGATACGCAGTATTTT. Amino acids: CASSFTTTSGVTDTQYF.

V usage is TRBV6-2 or TRBV6-3 and J usage is TRBJ2-1; the D gene is possibly TRBD1 (6 bases). Germline CDR1 is MNHEY and CDR2 is SVGEGT. The CDR3 length is 18 residues. Trimming removed 5 bases from V and 1 base from J, with 21 bases in between. CDR3 sequence reads: CASSLRGGSTRSYNEQFF. The CDR3 DNA reads as TGTGCCAGCAGTCTCCGTGGGGGCTCGACAAGGTCCTACAATGAGCAGTTCTTC.

The table lists this clonotype with a few counts. The chain carries TRBV28 and TRBJ2-3; no clear D. The CDR3 extends over 14 amino acids. Germline CDR1 is MDHEN and CDR2 is SYDVKM. The V end was cut by 4 bases, the J end by 1 base, with 9 bases between. The CDR3 sequence: CASSSGGRTDTQYF. DNA of the CDR3: TGTGCCAGCAGTTCTGGCGGACGCACAGATACGCAGTATTTT. The full variable domain, in which reference TRBV28 and TRBJ2-3 provide the parts outside the CDR3, is DVKVTQSSRYLVKRTGEKVFLECVQDMDHENMFWYRQDPGLGLRLIYFSYDVKMKEKGDIPEGYSVSREKKERFSLILESASTNQTSMYLCASSSGGRTDTQYFGPGTRLTVL.

Many counts were recorded for this clonotype. The chain has TRBV28 and TRBJ1-4, with 9 bases aligning to TRBD1. Germline CDR1 is MDHEN and CDR2 is SYDVKM. With 4 bases clipped from V and 7 bases from J, the junction kept 4 bases outside the gene matches. This CDR3 comprises 14 residues. In nucleotides, the CDR3 is TGTGCCAGCAGTTCGGGACAGGGAGGTGAAAAACTGTTTTTT. This codes for CASSSGQGGEKLFF.

This clonotype was counted many times. The chain employs TRBV12-3 or TRBV12-4 and TRBJ2-5; 9 bases are a match to TRBD1. The CDR3 length is 14 residues. With 6 bases clipped from V and 4 bases from J, the junction kept 6 bases outside the gene matches. CDR3 coding DNA: TGTGCCAGCAGGCCCACAGGGGGCGGAGAGACCCAGTACTTC. Translation: CASRPTGGGETQYF.

J is TRBJ2-1 and V is TRBV3-1; 13 nucleotides align to TRBD2. The CDR3 length is 19 residues. CDR1 is LGHDT and CDR2 is YNNKEL in the germline V gene (reference sequence). With 4 bases clipped from V and 0 bases from J, the junction kept 9 bases outside the gene matches. The chain's CDR3 is CASSRETSGRSSSYNEQFF. For the CDR3, the DNA is TGTGCCAGCAGCCGGGAGACTAGCGGGAGGAGCAGCTCCTACAATGAGCAGTTCTTC.

This clonotype was picked up many times. The chain has TRBV11-2 and TRBJ1-6; perhaps TRBD1 as D (5 bases). This CDR3 has 16 amino acids. V lost 3 bases and J 4 bases, leaving 13 bases between the germline ends. Germline assignment: CDR1 SGHAT and CDR2 FQNNGV. CDR3 sequence reads: CASSFSRGGYNSPLHF. CDR3 in DNA: TGTGCCAGCAGCTTTAGCCGTGGGGGTTATAATTCACCCCTCCACTTT. Together with reference TRBV11-2 and TRBJ1-6, the CDR3 gives the full variable domain: EAGVAQSPRYKIIEKRQSVAFWCNPISGHATLYWYQQILGQGPKLLIQFQNNGVVDDSQLPKDRFSAERLKGVDSTLKIQPAKLEDSAVYLCASSFSRGGYNSPLHFGNGTRLTVT.

The J gene is TRBJ2-7, the V gene TRBV7-9; 10 bases fit TRBD1. This CDR3 has 15 amino acids. J gave up 3 bases and V 5 bases, and 7 bases lay outside the gene matches. Germline CDR1 reads SEHNR; CDR2 reads FQNEAQ (reference sequence). The CDR3 coding sequence is TGTGCCAGCAGCCAGACAGGGGGCATTCTCTACGAGCAGTACTTC. Amino acid sequence: CASSQTGGILYEQYF.

This clonotype was seen a few times. The V call is TRBV6-2 or TRBV6-3, the J call TRBJ2-7, with D possibly TRBD1 on 5 matching bases. Germline V gives CDR1 MNHEY, CDR2 SVGEGT. The CDR3 is 14 residues long. V lost 6 bases to trimming and J lost 3 bases, with 15 bases between them. The CDR3 sequence is CASRPFDRSYEQYF. The DNA for the CDR3 is TGTGCCAGCAGACCGTTTGACAGAAGCTACGAGCAGTACTTC.

The table lists this clonotype with a few counts. CDR3 nucleotide sequence: TGTGCCAGCAGTTGGGACGGATCTTTTGGCTACACCTTC. It translates to CASSWDGSFGYTF. J is TRBJ1-2 and V is TRBV28; TRBD1 is a possible D gene (5 bases). This CDR3 has 13 residues. Per germline, CDR1 MDHEN and CDR2 SYDVKM. Trimming pared 4 bases from V and 7 bases from J, leaving 13 bases between.